The clone carrying this TCR beta chain was seen at least ten times. These data originate in a study of T-cell reconstitution after alpha-beta-depleted transplantation in children. CDR3 length equals 15 residues. V gave up 4 bases and J gave up 8 bases, with 20 bases separating them. Unique molecular identifiers tagged the TCRbeta library. TCRdb analysed the PCR reads with MiXCR anew, one entry per CDR3 protein. The sample consists of some 75,000 distinct CDR3 sequences, approximately 7.3% of them appearing once. The sample consisted of PBMCs from the stem cell graft donor, taken from the stem cell graft. This TCR was sampled from a human donor who donated a stem cell graft to a child with acute lymphoblastic leukemia. The J gene is TRBJ1-2, the V gene TRBV12-3 or TRBV12-4, with D possibly being TRBD1 (5 bases). The CDR3, as DNA: TGTGCCAGCAGTTACTTTCGGACTCTCGAGGGGGGCTACACCTTC. Protein sequence: CASSYFRTLEGGYTF.